Sequencing of this T cell receptor beta chain was carried out in a study of shared clonotypes between healthy human individuals. Notes on the study in general: On the whole, naive subsets had larger estimated richness than memory subsets had.

The trim removed 5 bases at V and 3 bases at J, leaving 7 bases unmatched. The CDR3 covers 16 residues. Germline CDR1 SGHDN, CDR2 FVKESK. Each donor was a Caucasian adult residing in Nashville, Tennessee. The CD4+ fraction was divided into a CD45RA+ naive subset and a CD45RA-negative memory subset. Some clones are missing from TCRdb's copy, which holds only in-frame ones; the method was immunoSEQ multiplex PCR. The repertoire consists of roughly 650,000 clones, with 97% occurring once and the leading ten covering approximately 0.057%. To note about this clone: Antigen: not known.

This clonotype was sampled from a woman in her twenties or thirties in good health. The sequencing input was naive CD4+ T cells sorted from blood. As to subset: CD45RA+ positively selected. The chain couples TRBV14 to TRBJ2-1; 10 bases map to TRBD1. The CDR3 DNA reads TGTGCCAGCAGCACCAGGACAGGGGGAGGCTACAATGAGCAGTTCTTC. As protein: CASSTRTGGGYNEQFF. Drawing the rest from reference TRBV14 and TRBJ2-1, the complete variable domain is EAGVTQFPSHSVIEKGQTVTLRCDPISGHDNLYWYRRVMGKEIKFLLHFVKESKQDESGMPNNRFLAERTGGTYSTLKVQPAELEDSGVYFCASSTRTGGGYNEQFFGPGTRLTVL.